The clone carrying this TCR beta chain came up a few times. The data are from a study of blood T cell repertoires in COVID-19. Study-level background: The analysed material was cDNA or gDNA that came from T cells, B-cell-depleted T cells, or PBMCs.

Participants reported their clinical history, and cohort assignment relied on those reports. Recovered status in Cohort 3 required two negative PCRs, clearance, or symptom resolution. Only in-frame clones appear in the TCRdb table, and some are missing; sequencing was by immunoSEQ multiplex PCR. Counted here are approximately 200,000 clones, about 81% occurring once; the ten biggest clones make up about a tenth. Germline CDR1 reads SNHLY; CDR2 reads FYNNEI. Germline trimming cut 2 bases from V and 2 bases from J; bases unmatched to any gene: 6. CDR3 length: 17 amino acids. The sequence derives from a man aged 35-49 years who had recovered from COVID-19. V and J are TRBV2 and TRBJ2-3, with TRBD2 matching 11 bases. The sample taken for sequencing was PBMCs or T cells enriched from blood (not recorded which). In nucleotides, the CDR3 is TGTGCCAGCAGTGAATGGGTAGCGGGAGGGTACACAGATACGCAGTATTTT. It specifies CASSEWVAGGYTDTQYF.